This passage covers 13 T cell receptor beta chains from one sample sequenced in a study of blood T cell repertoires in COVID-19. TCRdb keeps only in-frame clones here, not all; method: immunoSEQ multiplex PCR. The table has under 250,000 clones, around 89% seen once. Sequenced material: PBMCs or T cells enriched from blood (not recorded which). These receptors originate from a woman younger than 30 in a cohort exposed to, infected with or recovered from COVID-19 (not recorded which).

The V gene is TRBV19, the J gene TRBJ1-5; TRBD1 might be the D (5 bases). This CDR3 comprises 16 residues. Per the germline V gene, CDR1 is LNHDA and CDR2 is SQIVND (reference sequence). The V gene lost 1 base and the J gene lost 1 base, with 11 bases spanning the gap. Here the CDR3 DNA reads TGTGCCAGTAGTATAGTGGGGGGAAGCAGCAATCAGCCCCAGCATTTT. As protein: CASSIVGGSSNQPQHF.

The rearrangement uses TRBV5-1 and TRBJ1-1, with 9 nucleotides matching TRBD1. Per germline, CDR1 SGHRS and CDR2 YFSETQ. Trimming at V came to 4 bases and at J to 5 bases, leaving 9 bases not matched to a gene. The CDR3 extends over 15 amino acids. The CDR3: CASSGGQGRGTEAFF. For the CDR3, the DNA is TGCGCCAGCAGCGGCGGACAGGGGCGAGGTACTGAAGCTTTCTTT.

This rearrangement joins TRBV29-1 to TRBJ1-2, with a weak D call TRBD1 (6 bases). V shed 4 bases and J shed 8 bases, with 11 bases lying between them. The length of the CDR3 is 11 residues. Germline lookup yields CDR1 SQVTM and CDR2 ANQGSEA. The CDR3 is CSVAHTGGYTF. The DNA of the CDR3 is TGCAGCGTTGCCCACACAGGGGGCTACACCTTC.

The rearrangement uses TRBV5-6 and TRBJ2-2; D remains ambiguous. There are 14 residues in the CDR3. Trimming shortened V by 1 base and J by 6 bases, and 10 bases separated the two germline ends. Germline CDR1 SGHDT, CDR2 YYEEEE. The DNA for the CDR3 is TGTGCCAGCAGCTTGTACGGGTCCGCCGGGGAGCTGTTTTTT. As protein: CASSLYGSAGELFF.

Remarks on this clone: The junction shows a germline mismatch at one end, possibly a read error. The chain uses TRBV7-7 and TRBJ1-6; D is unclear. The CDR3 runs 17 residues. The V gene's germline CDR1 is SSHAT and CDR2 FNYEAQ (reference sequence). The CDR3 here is CASSLLAGFEYNSPLHF. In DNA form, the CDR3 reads TGTGCTAGCAGCCTGCTGGCGGGGTTTGAATATAATTCACCCCTCCACTTT.

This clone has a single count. CDR3 region: CASSYVQGADEQYF. The CDR3 bases are TGTGCCAGCAGTTATGTCCAGGGGGCCGACGAGCAGTACTTC. The chain is built from TRBV6-5 and TRBJ2-7, with 8 positions matching TRBD1. The CDR3 loop spans 14 amino acids. Germline assignment: CDR1 MNHEY and CDR2 SVGAGI. J gave up 5 bases and V 3 bases, and 6 bases lay outside the gene matches.

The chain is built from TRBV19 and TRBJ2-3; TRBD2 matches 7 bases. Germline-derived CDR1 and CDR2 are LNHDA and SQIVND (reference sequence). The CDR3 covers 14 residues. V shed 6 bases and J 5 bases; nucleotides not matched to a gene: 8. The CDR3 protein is CASSRGGMGDTQYF. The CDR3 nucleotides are TGTGCCAGTAGCCGGGGAGGGATGGGAGATACGCAGTATTTT.

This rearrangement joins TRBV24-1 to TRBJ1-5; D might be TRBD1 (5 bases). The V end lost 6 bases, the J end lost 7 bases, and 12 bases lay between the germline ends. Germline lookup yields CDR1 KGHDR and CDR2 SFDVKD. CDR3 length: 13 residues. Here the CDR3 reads CATSTGEGQPQHF. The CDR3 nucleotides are TGTGCCACCAGTACGGGGGAGGGCCAGCCCCAGCATTTT.

CDR3 nucleotides: TGTGCCAGCAGTTTTAGGGTTGAGAGGCGGGGGCCCTCTGGGGCCAACGTCCTGACTTTC. Translated, it gives CASSFRVERRGPSGANVLTF. V is TRBV27 and J is TRBJ2-6; TRBD2 might be the D (7 bases). V gave up 3 bases and J gave up 0 bases, with 21 bases separating them. Germline CDR1 is MNHEY and CDR2 is SMNVEV (reference sequence). The CDR3 spans 20 residues.

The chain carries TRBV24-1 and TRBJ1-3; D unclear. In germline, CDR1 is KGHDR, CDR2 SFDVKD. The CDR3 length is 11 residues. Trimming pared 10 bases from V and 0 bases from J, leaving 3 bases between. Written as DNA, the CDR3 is TGTGCCACGAGCTCTGGAAACACCATATATTTT. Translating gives CATSSGNTIYF.

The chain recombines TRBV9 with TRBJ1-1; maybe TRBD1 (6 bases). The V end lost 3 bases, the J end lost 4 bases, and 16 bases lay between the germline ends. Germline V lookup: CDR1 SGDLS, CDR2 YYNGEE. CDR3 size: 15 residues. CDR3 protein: CASSAEQGEGTEAFF. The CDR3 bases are TGTGCCAGCAGCGCTGAACAGGGAGAGGGCACTGAAGCTTTCTTT. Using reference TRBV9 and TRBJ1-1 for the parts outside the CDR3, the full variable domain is DSGVTQTPKHLITATGQRVTLRCSPRSGDLSVYWYQQSLDQGLQFLIQYYNGEERAKGNILERFSAQQFPDLHSELNLSSLELGDSALYFCASSAEQGEGTEAFFGQGTRLTVV.

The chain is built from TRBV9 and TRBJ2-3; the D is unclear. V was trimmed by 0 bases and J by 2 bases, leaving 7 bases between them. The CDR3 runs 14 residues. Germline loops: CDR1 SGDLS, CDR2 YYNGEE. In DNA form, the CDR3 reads TGTGCCAGCAGCGTAGAACCAGTCACAGATACGCAGTATTTT. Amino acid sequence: CASSVEPVTDTQYF. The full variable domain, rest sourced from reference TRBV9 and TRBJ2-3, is DSGVTQTPKHLITATGQRVTLRCSPRSGDLSVYWYQQSLDQGLQFLIQYYNGEERAKGNILERFSAQQFPDLHSELNLSSLELGDSALYFCASSVEPVTDTQYFGPGTRLTVL.

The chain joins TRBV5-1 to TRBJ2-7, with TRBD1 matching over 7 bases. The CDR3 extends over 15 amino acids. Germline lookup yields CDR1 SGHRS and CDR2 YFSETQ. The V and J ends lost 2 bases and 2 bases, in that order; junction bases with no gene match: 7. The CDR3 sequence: CASSFRQGRTYEQYF. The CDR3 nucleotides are TGCGCCAGCAGCTTCAGACAGGGTAGGACCTACGAGCAGTACTTC. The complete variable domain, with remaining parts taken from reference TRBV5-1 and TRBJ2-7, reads KAGVTQTPRYLIKTRGQQVTLSCSPISGHRSVSWYQQTPGQGLQFLFEYFSETQRNKGNFPGRFSGRQFSNSRSEMNVSTLELGDSALYLCASSFRQGRTYEQYFGPGTRLTVT.